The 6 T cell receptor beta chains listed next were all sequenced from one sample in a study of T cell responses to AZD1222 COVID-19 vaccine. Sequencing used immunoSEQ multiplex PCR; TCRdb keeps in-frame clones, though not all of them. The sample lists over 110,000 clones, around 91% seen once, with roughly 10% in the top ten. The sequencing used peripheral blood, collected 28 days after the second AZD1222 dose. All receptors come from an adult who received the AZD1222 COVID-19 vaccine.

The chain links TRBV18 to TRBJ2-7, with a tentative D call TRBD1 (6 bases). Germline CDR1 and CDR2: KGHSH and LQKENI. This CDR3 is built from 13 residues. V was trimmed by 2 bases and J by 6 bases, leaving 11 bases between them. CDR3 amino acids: CASSPTNRAEQYF. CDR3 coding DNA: TGTGCCAGCTCACCAACGAACAGGGCCGAGCAGTACTTC.

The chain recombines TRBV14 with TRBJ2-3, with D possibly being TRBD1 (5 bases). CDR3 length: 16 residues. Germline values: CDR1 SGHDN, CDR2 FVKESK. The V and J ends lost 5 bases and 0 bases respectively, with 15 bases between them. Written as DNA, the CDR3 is TGTGCCAGCAGCGGAAAGGACATCTCTAGCACAGATACGCAGTATTTT. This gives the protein CASSGKDISSTDTQYF.

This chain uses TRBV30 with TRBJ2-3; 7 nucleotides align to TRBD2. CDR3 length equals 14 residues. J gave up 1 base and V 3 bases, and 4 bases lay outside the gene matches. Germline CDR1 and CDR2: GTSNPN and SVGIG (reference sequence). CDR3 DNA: TGTGCCTGGAGCTTCCTAGCGGGCACAGATACGCAGTATTTT. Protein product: CAWSFLAGTDTQYF.

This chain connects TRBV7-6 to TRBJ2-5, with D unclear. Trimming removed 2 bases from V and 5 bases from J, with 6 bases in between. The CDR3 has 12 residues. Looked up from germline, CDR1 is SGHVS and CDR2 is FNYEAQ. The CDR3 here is CASSLLIETQYF. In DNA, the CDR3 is TGTGCCAGCAGCTTATTGATTGAGACCCAGTACTTC.

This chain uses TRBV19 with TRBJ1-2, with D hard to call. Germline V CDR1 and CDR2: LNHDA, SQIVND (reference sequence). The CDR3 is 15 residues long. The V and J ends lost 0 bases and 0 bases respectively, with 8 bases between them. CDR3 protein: CASSIDPTANYGYTF. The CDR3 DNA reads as TGTGCCAGTAGTATAGATCCCACGGCTAACTATGGCTACACCTTC.

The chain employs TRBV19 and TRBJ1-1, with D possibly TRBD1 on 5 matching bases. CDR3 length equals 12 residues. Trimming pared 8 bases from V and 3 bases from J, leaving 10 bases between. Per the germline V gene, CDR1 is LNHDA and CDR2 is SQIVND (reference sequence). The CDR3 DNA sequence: TGTGCCAGTCGGTTGGGGGACACTGAAGCTTTCTTT. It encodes CASRLGDTEAFF.